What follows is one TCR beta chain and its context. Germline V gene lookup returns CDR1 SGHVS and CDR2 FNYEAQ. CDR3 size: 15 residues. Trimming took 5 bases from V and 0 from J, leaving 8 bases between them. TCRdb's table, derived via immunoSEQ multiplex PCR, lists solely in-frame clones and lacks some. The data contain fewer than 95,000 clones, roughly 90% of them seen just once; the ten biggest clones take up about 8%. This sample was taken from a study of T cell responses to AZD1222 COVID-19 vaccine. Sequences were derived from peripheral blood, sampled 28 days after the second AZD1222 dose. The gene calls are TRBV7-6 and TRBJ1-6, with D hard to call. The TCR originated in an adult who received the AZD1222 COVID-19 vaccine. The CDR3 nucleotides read TGTGCCAGCAGCCCAGAGAACTCCTATAATTCACCCCTCCACTTT. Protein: CASSPENSYNSPLHF.